These 20 T cell receptor beta chains were sequenced from one sample in a study of blood T cell repertoires in COVID-19. Clones were sequenced by immunoSEQ multiplex PCR, and TCRdb holds only the in-frame ones, with some missing. In the table there are 100,000 to 150,000 clones, approximately 86% of which are singletons. Sequences were obtained from peripheral blood. All receptors derive from a woman aged 70-85 years with COVID-19, enrolled during active disease.

The rearrangement joins TRBV5-1 to TRBJ2-3, with D unresolved. Trimming cost V 3 bases and J 1 base, with 15 bases left between them. Looked up from germline, CDR1 is SGHRS and CDR2 is YFSETQ. The CDR3 loop spans 16 amino acids. The CDR3 nucleotides read TGCGCCAGCAGCTCGGGTGGTCTCGATGGCACAGATACGCAGTATTTT. Protein: CASSSGGLDGTDTQYF.

V usage is TRBV28 and J usage is TRBJ1-6, with D perhaps matching TRBD1 (6 bases). Trimming left V 8 bases short and J 10 bases short, with 15 bases between. The CDR3 has 13 amino acids. CDR1 is MDHEN and CDR2 is SYDVKM in the germline V gene. This CDR3 is CASVGGRGSPLHF. In DNA form, the CDR3 reads TGTGCCAGCGTGGGGGGGCGGGGGTCACCCCTCCACTTT.

The rearrangement uses TRBV29-1 and TRBJ1-1, with D perhaps matching TRBD1 (6 bases). The CDR3 runs 13 residues. V shed 6 bases and J shed 5 bases, with 16 bases lying between them. Germline CDR1 SQVTM, CDR2 ANQGSEA. DNA for the CDR3: TGCAGCGTAACAGGGTTGGCGAGGACTGAAGCTTTCTTT. Translation gives CSVTGLARTEAFF.

The chain uses TRBV19 and TRBJ2-2; perhaps TRBD2 as D (6 bases). V gave up 7 bases and J gave up 1 base, with 25 bases separating them. The CDR3 has 19 amino acids. CDR1 is LNHDA, CDR2 SQIVND, per germline (reference sequence). The DNA for the CDR3 is TGTGCCAGTACCGTATGGGGCCTCGGGACTCCAAAGAACACCGGGGAGCTGTTTTTT. The encoded protein is CASTVWGLGTPKNTGELFF.

This clone was picked up a small number of times. The chain recombines TRBV7-9 with TRBJ1-2, with a possible D match to TRBD1 (6 bases). Germline CDR1 reads SEHNR; CDR2 reads FQNEAQ (reference sequence). The CDR3 sequence is 17 residues long. V gave up 3 bases and J gave up 13 bases, with 30 bases separating them. CDR3 residues: CASSLPLRDSGVPPRTF. The CDR3 nucleotides are TGTGCCAGCAGCTTGCCCCTTAGAGATTCAGGGGTCCCTCCCCGCACCTTC. The complete variable domain, with remaining parts taken from reference TRBV7-9 and TRBJ1-2, reads DTGVSQNPRHKITKRGQNVTFRCDPISEHNRLYWYRQTLGQGPEFLTYFQNEAQLEKSRLLSDRFSAERPKGSFSTLEIQRTEQGDSAMYLCASSLPLRDSGVPPRTFGSGTRLTVV.

The chain employs TRBV5-1 and TRBJ2-7; possibly TRBD1 for D (6 bases). The CDR3 is made up of 15 amino acids. The germline gives CDR1 SGHRS, CDR2 YFSETQ. Trimming took off 0 bases at V and 2 bases at J, with 12 bases between the two ends. CDR3 residues: CASSLAVGQTYEQYF. CDR3 nucleotides: TGCGCCAGCAGCTTGGCCGTTGGACAGACCTACGAGCAGTACTTC.

This clone occurred once. The chain recombines TRBV6-5 with TRBJ1-1, with a tentative D call TRBD1 (5 bases). Trimming took 6 bases from V and 4 from J, leaving 15 bases between them. Germline V gene data show CDR1 as MNHEY and CDR2 as SVGAGI. This CDR3 spans 14 amino acids. CDR3 nucleotide sequence: TGTGCCAGCAGCTATACGACAGCGACCACTGAAGCTTTCTTT. It codes for CASSYTTATTEAFF.

The rearrangement uses TRBV2 and TRBJ2-2; D may be TRBD2 (5 bases). Germline V gene data show CDR1 as SNHLY and CDR2 as FYNNEI. V shed 3 bases and J shed 3 bases, with 8 bases lying between them. The CDR3 length is 14 residues. The DNA of the CDR3 is TGTGCCAGCAGTGAGAGGGCATACACCGGGGAGCTGTTTTTT. It yields the protein CASSERAYTGELFF.

The chain has TRBV5-6 and TRBJ2-7, with 9 bases lining up with TRBD1. The CDR3 contains 13 residues. V lost 6 bases and J lost 4; bases outside the gene matches: 5. The germline CDR1 and CDR2 sequences are SGHDT and YYEEEE. The CDR3 reads CASTTGGWYEQYF. Written as DNA, the CDR3 is TGTGCCAGCACGACAGGGGGGTGGTACGAGCAGTACTTC.

V gene TRBV30 combines with J gene TRBJ2-7; D is possibly TRBD2 (6 bases). The CDR3 length is 16 residues. Germline V gene sequence: CDR1 GTSNPN, CDR2 SVGIG (reference sequence). Trimming removed 4 bases from V and 0 bases from J, with 19 bases in between. The CDR3 loop is CAWTGTNAGSSYEQYF. In DNA, the CDR3 is TGTGCCTGGACCGGCACCAACGCGGGGAGCTCCTACGAGCAGTACTTC.

The gene calls are TRBV2 and TRBJ2-3; TRBD1 is a possible D gene (6 bases). The V end was cut by 8 bases, the J end by 2 bases, with 11 bases between. This CDR3 spans 13 amino acids. From germline, CDR1 is SNHLY and CDR2 FYNNEI. CDR3 protein: CASPRGTTDTQYF. In nucleotides, the CDR3 is TGTGCCAGCCCCAGGGGAACCACAGATACGCAGTATTTT.

The chain employs TRBV3-1 (or the pseudogene TRBV3-2) and TRBJ2-5; 15 bases map to TRBD2. Germline CDR1 is LGHDT and CDR2 is YNNKEL (reference sequence). Losses at the gene ends were 4 bases for V and 5 bases for J; bases not matched to a gene: 5. This CDR3 has 16 amino acids. The chain's CDR3 is CASSRTSGGARETQYF. CDR3 DNA sequence: TGTGCCAGCAGCCGGACTAGCGGGGGGGCCAGGGAGACCCAGTACTTC.

This chain uses TRBV7-9 with TRBJ2-3; 12 positions match TRBD2. The CDR3 has 18 amino acids. CDR1 SEHNR and CDR2 FQNEAQ come from the germline V gene (reference sequence). The J segment lost 6 bases and the V segment lost 0 bases, leaving 10 bases of the junction unmatched. The CDR3 coding sequence is TGTGCCAGCAGCTTAGCCACTAGCGGGGGGATGTTCCTGGATACGCAGTATTTT. Translating gives CASSLATSGGMFLDTQYF.

The chain carries TRBV10-3 and TRBJ2-2, with a possible D match to TRBD1 (6 bases). V was trimmed by 0 bases and J by 6 bases, leaving 23 bases between them. The CDR3 consists of 19 residues. Germline V gene lookup returns CDR1 ENHRY and CDR2 SYGVKD. DNA for the CDR3: TGTGCCATCAGTGAGTCGATCTCCAGGGGCCGAGGGGACCCCGGGGAGCTGTTTTTT. Translation gives CAISESISRGRGDPGELFF.

The genes are TRBV29-1 and TRBJ2-5, with D unresolved. The V and J ends lost 6 bases and 3 bases respectively, with 8 bases between them. Germline V gene lookup returns CDR1 SQVTM and CDR2 ANQGSEA. This CDR3 has 11 amino acids. The CDR3 DNA sequence: TGCAGCGTGAGGATGAAAGAGACCCAGTACTTC. This sequence encodes CSVRMKETQYF.

The chain links TRBV10-2 to TRBJ2-1; 12 nucleotides line up with TRBD2. In germline, CDR1 is WSHSY, CDR2 SAAADI. Trimming took 4 bases from V and 8 from J; bases not matched to a gene: 3. The CDR3 totals 14 residues. CDR3 residues: CASSASGGAYEQFF. The CDR3 DNA sequence: TGCGCCAGCAGTGCTAGCGGGGGGGCTTATGAGCAGTTCTTC.

The V call is TRBV18, the J call TRBJ1-1, with 7 bases fitting TRBD1. V lost 4 bases to trimming and J lost 4 bases; unmatched junction nucleotides: 9. Germline CDR1 and CDR2: KGHSH and LQKENI. This CDR3 has 15 residues. CDR3 region: CASSRTGQIATEAFF. The CDR3 bases are TGTGCCAGCTCACGGACGGGACAGATAGCCACTGAAGCTTTCTTT.

The CDR3 spells CASSDRNYGYTF. The CDR3 DNA follows: TGTGCCAGCAGTGACAGAAACTATGGCTACACCTTC. V usage is TRBV27 and J usage is TRBJ1-2, with D tentatively TRBD1 (5 bases). The CDR3 is 12 residues long. V lost 5 bases to trimming and J lost 2 bases, with 6 bases between them. The germline CDR1 and CDR2 sequences are MNHEY and SMNVEV (reference sequence).

The J gene is TRBJ2-7, the V gene TRBV6-5, with 9 bases that match TRBD1. Germline CDR1 is MNHEY and CDR2 is SVGAGI. V lost 7 bases, J lost 7 bases, and 8 bases stayed unmatched. The CDR3 contains 13 residues. The CDR3 bases are TGTGCCAGCAAAAGACAGGGGGATGGGGAGCAGTACTTC. This sequence encodes CASKRQGDGEQYF.

The chain carries TRBV28 and TRBJ1-3; 10 bases fit TRBD1. After removal of 4 bases from V and 4 bases from J, the junction contained 7 bases not matched to a gene. This CDR3 is 16 amino acids long. The germline V gene has CDR1 MDHEN and CDR2 SYDVKM. CDR3 region: CASSSPSGQGGNTIYF. CDR3 DNA sequence: TGTGCCAGCAGTTCACCCTCGGGACAGGGGGGAAACACCATATATTTT.